This TCR beta chain was recovered during a study of CD8+ T cells in alopecia areata. The CDR3 extends over 14 amino acids. Looked up from germline, CDR1 is MNHNS and CDR2 is SASEGT. Trimming removed 4 bases from V and 1 base from J, with 10 bases in between. Treatment here: oral pan-JAK inhibitor, 5-10 mg twice daily. RNA was extracted and reverse transcribed into cDNA as the sequencing template. Profiled with immunoSEQ multiplex PCR; TCRdb holds only in-frame clones, not every one. The profile covers roughly 190,000 clones, with roughly three fifths appearing a single time and about 0.69% taken by the ten largest.

The sample consisted of CD4+ T cells sorted from blood, taken at week 4, from a patient treated with tofacitinib. This sequence originates from a human donor with alopecia areata. This chain links TRBV6-1 with TRBJ1-1; D gene unclear. The DNA of the CDR3 is TGTGCCAGCAGTGCGGCACATAAGAACACTGAAGCTTTCTTT. Amino acid sequence: CASSAAHKNTEAFF.